This T cell receptor (beta chain) was profiled in a study of blood T cell repertoires in COVID-19. Study details: Samples came from the United States, Italy and Spain, spanning acute and convalescent COVID-19. Sources were T cells, B-cell-depleted T cells, or PBMCs; the material itself was cDNA or gDNA.

This clone was observed a single time. Original analysis: Estimated nucleated cell counts came from reference gene primer amplification. The repertoire was sequenced with immunoSEQ multiplex PCR; TCRdb's copy has only in-frame clones and lacks some. The DNA gave D and trimming, while V, J and clone size come from that table. Found here are some 290,000 clones, about 85% of them singletons; the top ten hold 3.6%. Sequences were obtained from peripheral blood. This clonotype originated in a man aged 18 to 35 with active or convalescent COVID-19.

CDR3 coding DNA: TGCAGCGTTTGGTGGAGCGGGATAAACGGGGAGCTGTTTTTT. This codes for CSVWWSGINGELFF. This chain connects TRBV29-1 to TRBJ2-2; 7 nucleotides match TRBD2. J gave up 7 bases and V 5 bases, and 10 bases lay outside the gene matches. CDR1 SQVTM and CDR2 ANQGSEA come from the germline V gene. This CDR3 contains 14 residues.